These T cell receptor beta chains were read from a single sample in a study of T cells expressing NK-cell markers. Following a re-call of the 5' RACE reads, TCRdb has one entry per CDR3 protein and lacks DNA. The sample totals 90,000 to 130,000 distinct CDR3 sequences. The sequencing input was blood T cells: a sorted CD56 or NKG2C T cell subset, CD4+ or CD8+ T cells, or bulk PBMC T cells (not recorded which). The receptors were gathered from a woman aged 18 to 75 in good health. The CDR3 runs from the conserved cysteine through the conserved F or W.

j_gene: TRBJ1-1
len: 13
v_gene: TRBV29-1
CDR3aa: CSVEWFQNTEAFF

j_gene: TRBJ2-3
len: 15
v_gene: TRBV5-5
CDR3aa: CASSPGTFSTDTQYF

j_gene: TRBJ2-3
len: 14
v_gene: TRBV4-1
CDR3aa: CASGLAGLTDTQYF

j_gene: TRBJ2-7
len: 13
v_gene: TRBV20-1
CDR3aa: CSARREVSYEQYF

j_gene: TRBJ2-3
len: 14
v_gene: TRBV12-3/TRBV12-4
CDR3aa: CASSIGLASDTQYF

j_gene: TRBJ1-5
len: 17
v_gene: TRBV28
CDR3aa: CASSLWTGGVGNQPQHF

j_gene: TRBJ2-1
len: 15
v_gene: TRBV7-9
CDR3aa: CASSPEPGLRQEQFF

j_gene: TRBJ1-4
len: 15
v_gene: TRBV12-3/TRBV12-4
CDR3aa: CASSSTGSESEKLFF

j_gene: TRBJ2-1
len: 18
v_gene: TRBV3-1
CDR3aa: CASSQGTSGGARYNEQFF

j_gene: TRBJ2-7
len: 15
v_gene: TRBV7-8
CDR3aa: CASSLVGQAEYEQYF

j_gene: TRBJ2-7
len: 13
v_gene: TRBV7-2
CDR3aa: CASRDRASYEQYF

j_gene: TRBJ2-1
len: 14
v_gene: TRBV12-3/TRBV12-4
CDR3aa: CASSFGTAYNEQFF

j_gene: TRBJ1-5
len: 12
v_gene: TRBV6-2/TRBV6-3
CDR3aa: CGSGAYNQPQHF

j_gene: TRBJ2-3
len: 14
v_gene: TRBV12-3/TRBV12-4
CDR3aa: CASGPGLVLDTQYF

j_gene: TRBJ1-1
len: 13
v_gene: TRBV6-2/TRBV6-3
CDR3aa: CASKPFMNTEAFF

j_gene: TRBJ2-7
len: 16
v_gene: TRBV29-1
CDR3aa: CSIRDRGFSSSYEQYF

j_gene: TRBJ2-1
len: 17
v_gene: TRBV12-3/TRBV12-4
CDR3aa: CDSSSPSGTSGDNEQFF

j_gene: TRBJ2-3
len: 17
v_gene: TRBV5-1
CDR3aa: CASSLVTSGDLPDTQYF

j_gene: TRBJ1-2
len: 13
v_gene: TRBV7-3
CDR3aa: CASSSAPSSGYTF

j_gene: TRBJ2-1
len: 14
v_gene: TRBV27
CDR3aa: CASSLRGSYNEQFF

j_gene: TRBJ1-1
len: 13
v_gene: TRBV29-1
CDR3aa: CSGLQGANTEAFF

j_gene: TRBJ2-1
len: 15
v_gene: TRBV12-3/TRBV12-4
CDR3aa: CASSSTSGGHNEQFF

j_gene: TRBJ1-1
len: 14
v_gene: TRBV30
CDR3aa: CAWSAVTGFTEAFF

j_gene: TRBJ1-1
len: 14
v_gene: TRBV12-3/TRBV12-4
CDR3aa: CASSLSVDNSEAFF

j_gene: TRBJ2-3
len: 15
v_gene: TRBV15
CDR3aa: CATSRGDSGTDTQYF

j_gene: TRBJ2-7
len: 13
v_gene: TRBV29-1
CDR3aa: CSVLAGDDYEQYF

j_gene: TRBJ2-7
len: 14
v_gene: TRBV20-1
CDR3aa: CSARDWAGPYEQYF

j_gene: TRBJ2-1
len: 16
v_gene: TRBV11-2
CDR3aa: CASSLAAYTTYNEQFF

j_gene: TRBJ1-1
len: 15
v_gene: TRBV12-3/TRBV12-4
CDR3aa: CASTNANREISEAFF

j_gene: TRBJ2-3
len: 12
v_gene: TRBV20-1
CDR3aa: CSAAVGGDTQYF

j_gene: TRBJ2-1
len: 13
v_gene: TRBV12-3/TRBV12-4
CDR3aa: CASSFQVYNEQFF

j_gene: TRBJ2-7
len: 11
v_gene: TRBV20-1
CDR3aa: CSASEGPEQYF

j_gene: TRBJ1-1
len: 13
v_gene: TRBV6-1
CDR3aa: CATRSFRGTEAFF

j_gene: TRBJ1-2
len: 15
v_gene: TRBV3-1
CDR3aa: CASSQGRGEVYGYTF

j_gene: TRBJ1-2
len: 14
v_gene: TRBV6-5
CDR3aa: CASSYSPDRDGYTF

j_gene: TRBJ1-5
len: 14
v_gene: TRBV12-3/TRBV12-4
CDR3aa: CASSLSGGDQPQHF

j_gene: TRBJ2-3
len: 12
v_gene: TRBV12-3/TRBV12-4
CDR3aa: CASTPGGDTQYF

j_gene: TRBJ2-3
len: 15
v_gene: TRBV7-6
CDR3aa: CASTPEVRGADTQYF

j_gene: TRBJ2-3
len: 16
v_gene: TRBV4-3
CDR3aa: CASSYTSGGSTDTQYF

j_gene: TRBJ2-3
len: 13
v_gene: TRBV7-8
CDR3aa: CASSPTPTDTQYF

j_gene: TRBJ1-2
len: 15
v_gene: TRBV7-2
CDR3aa: CASSLGGLSPAGYTF

j_gene: TRBJ2-7
len: 14
v_gene: TRBV6-1
CDR3aa: CASSPSGVTYEQYF

j_gene: TRBJ1-1
len: 14
v_gene: TRBV4-3
CDR3aa: CASSHATVNTEAFF

j_gene: TRBJ2-7
len: 15
v_gene: TRBV12-3/TRBV12-4
CDR3aa: CASSSTLDLIYEQYF

j_gene: TRBJ2-7
len: 14
v_gene: TRBV28
CDR3aa: CASSLAEGDYEQYF

j_gene: TRBJ2-7
len: 15
v_gene: TRBV4-2
CDR3aa: CASSHGLAGSYEQYF

j_gene: TRBJ2-1
len: 15
v_gene: TRBV7-6
CDR3aa: CASSLRGSSYNEQFF

j_gene: TRBJ2-7
len: 18
v_gene: TRBV10-3
CDR3aa: CAITDSGDRGASGYEQYF

j_gene: TRBJ2-2
len: 17
v_gene: TRBV5-4
CDR3aa: CASSSVSGATNTGELFF

j_gene: TRBJ2-5
len: 14
v_gene: TRBV11-2
CDR3aa: CASSFSSYQETQYF

j_gene: TRBJ2-2
len: 14
v_gene: TRBV24-1
CDR3aa: CAASQGGESGELFF

j_gene: TRBJ2-7
len: 15
v_gene: TRBV7-9
CDR3aa: CASSLVGQGIYEQYF

j_gene: TRBJ2-1
len: 17
v_gene: TRBV5-1
CDR3aa: CASSPGTGRLYMDEQFF

j_gene: TRBJ2-2
len: 14
v_gene: TRBV19
CDR3aa: CATSLATNTGELFF